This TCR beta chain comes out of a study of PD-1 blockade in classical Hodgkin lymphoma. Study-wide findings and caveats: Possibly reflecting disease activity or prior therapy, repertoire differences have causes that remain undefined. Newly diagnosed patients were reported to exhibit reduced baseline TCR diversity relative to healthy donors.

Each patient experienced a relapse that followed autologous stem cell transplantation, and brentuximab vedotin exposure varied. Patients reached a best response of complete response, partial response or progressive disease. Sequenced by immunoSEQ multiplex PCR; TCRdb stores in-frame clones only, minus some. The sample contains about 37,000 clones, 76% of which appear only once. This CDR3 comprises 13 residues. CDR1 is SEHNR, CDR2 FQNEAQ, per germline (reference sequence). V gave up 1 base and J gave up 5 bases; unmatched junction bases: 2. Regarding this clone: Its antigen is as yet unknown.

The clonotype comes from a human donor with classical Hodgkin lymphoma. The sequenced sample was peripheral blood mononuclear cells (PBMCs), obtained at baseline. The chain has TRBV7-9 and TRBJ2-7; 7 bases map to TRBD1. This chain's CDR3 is CASSLDRGHEQYF. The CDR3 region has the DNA TGTGCCAGCAGCTTAGACAGGGGACACGAGCAGTACTTC.